The clone carrying this TCR beta chain was seen more than once but under ten times. Its target is not known. Combining a sample-barcoded 5' primer with a J-beta primer mix, a second PCR ran for roughly 7 to 12 cycles. MiXCR, applied by TCRdb to the 5' RACE reads, yields one record per CDR3 protein. Of about 1.5 million distinct CDR3 sequences listed, 35% to 45% are singletons. Per-sample yields of isolated PBMCs were at least 7 million. The data were taken from a study of blood T cells in healthy people across ages. Study-wide results and limits: No conclusive comparison of naive versus antigen-experienced cells was possible with unsorted PBMCs. Age showed a roughly linear inverse relationship with TCR beta diversity per million T cells. It was the long-lived donors that had more naive CD4+ cells and higher diversity than aged donors.

The V end was cut by 0 bases, the J end by 1 base, with 16 bases between. The CDR3 loop spans 18 amino acids. Germline lookup yields CDR1 MRHNA and CDR2 SNTAGT. The chain combines TRBV6-4 with TRBJ1-5; maybe TRBD1 (6 bases). Sequencing input: blood. The source is a woman aged 18-30 years in good health. The DNA for the CDR3 is TGTGCCAGCAGTGACTCTTGGCCCGTTGGACAGAGCAATCAGCCCCAGCATTTT. It is translated as CASSDSWPVGQSNQPQHF.